This TCR beta chain emerged from a study of blood T cells in healthy people across ages. About the study: T cells yielded about one barcoded beta molecule per two cells through template switching.

Concerning this clonotype: No antigen is known for it.

Trimming at V came to 6 bases and at J to 12 bases, leaving 7 bases not matched to a gene. The length of the CDR3 is 12 residues. It was with a sample-barcoded 5' primer and a J-beta primer mix that a second PCR of about 6 to 12 cycles was run. TCRdb re-derived calls from the 5' RACE reads in MiXCR, one entry per CDR3 protein. The profile shows 550,000 to 800,000 distinct CDR3 sequences, roughly 20% of them singletons. Study outcomes and limitations: Diversity was higher, and naive CD4+ cells more numerous, in long-lived donors than in aged donors. Measured against age, TCR beta diversity per million T cells decreased in a roughly linear manner.

V gene TRBV12-3 or TRBV12-4 combines with J gene TRBJ2-1, with 8 bases fitting TRBD2. This sequence originates from a man aged 65-85 years in good health. Material: blood. The DNA of the CDR3 is TGTGCCAGCAGCTACAGCGGGAGCTGGCAGTTCTTC. Residues: CASSYSGSWQFF.